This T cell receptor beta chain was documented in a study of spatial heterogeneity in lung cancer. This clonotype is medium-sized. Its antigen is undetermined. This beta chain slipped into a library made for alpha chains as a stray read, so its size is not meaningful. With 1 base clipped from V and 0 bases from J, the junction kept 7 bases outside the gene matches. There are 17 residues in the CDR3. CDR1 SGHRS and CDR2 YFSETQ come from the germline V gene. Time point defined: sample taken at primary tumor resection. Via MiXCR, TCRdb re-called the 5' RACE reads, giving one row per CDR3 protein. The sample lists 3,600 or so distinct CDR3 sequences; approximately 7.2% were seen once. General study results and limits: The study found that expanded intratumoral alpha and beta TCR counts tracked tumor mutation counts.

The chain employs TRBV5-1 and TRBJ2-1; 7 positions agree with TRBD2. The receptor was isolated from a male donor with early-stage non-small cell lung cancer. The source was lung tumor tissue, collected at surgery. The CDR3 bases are TGCGCCAGCAGCTTGACCCCGAGGACTAGCTCCTACAATGAGCAGTTCTTC. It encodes CASSLTPRTSSYNEQFF.